Each of the 10 T cell receptor beta chains below was sequenced from the same sample in a study of radiotherapy plus CTLA-4 blockade in lung cancer. Only in-frame clones appear in the TCRdb table, and some are missing; sequencing was by immunoSEQ multiplex PCR. The table includes about 76,000 clones, about 80% detected once. The sequences come from peripheral blood, collected from a patient treated with radiotherapy plus ipilimumab. These receptors came from a human donor with non-small cell lung cancer who had stable disease on radiotherapy plus ipilimumab.

This chain joins TRBV7-3 and TRBJ2-1; 7 bases fit TRBD2. Germline CDR1 SGHTA, CDR2 FQGTGA. The CDR3 spans 14 residues. Unmatched junction bases numbered 9, after V lost 5 bases and J lost 8 bases. CDR3: CASSPTRLAHEQFF. For the CDR3, the DNA is TGTGCCAGCAGCCCGACAAGACTAGCTCATGAGCAGTTCTTC. Supplemented by reference TRBV7-3 and TRBJ2-1, the full variable domain reads GAGVSQTPSNKVTEKGKYVELRCDPISGHTALYWYRQSLGQGPEFLIYFQGTGAADDSGLPNDRFFAVRPEGSVSTLKIQRTERGDSAVYLCASSPTRLAHEQFFGPGTRLTVL.

The chain couples TRBV5-8 to TRBJ2-2; TRBD1 is a possible D gene (6 bases). Germline assignment: CDR1 SGHTS and CDR2 YDEGEE. The CDR3 is 14 amino acids. Trimming stripped 4 bases from V and 5 bases from J, with 12 bases between. The CDR3 protein is CASSENQGTGELFF. Written as DNA, the CDR3 is TGTGCCAGCAGCGAGAATCAGGGGACCGGGGAGCTGTTTTTT. Variable domain in full (rest from reference TRBV5-8 and TRBJ2-2): EAGVTQSPTHLIKTRGQQATLRCSPISGHTSVYWYQQALGLGLQFLLWYDEGEERNRGNFPPRFSGRQFPNYSSELNVNALELEDSALYLCASSENQGTGELFFGEGSRLTVL.

This rearrangement joins TRBV5-5 to TRBJ1-1, with a possible D match to TRBD1 (5 bases). This CDR3 spans 15 amino acids. Trimming left V 0 bases short and J 11 bases short, with 20 bases between. Germline CDR1 SGHKS, CDR2 YYEKEE (reference sequence). The CDR3 region has the DNA TGTGCCAGCAGCTTGGCCGAGGGCAGGGCGAAGGGGGCTTTCTTT. Translating it yields CASSLAEGRAKGAFF.

V usage is TRBV28 and J usage is TRBJ2-7; 7 bases line up with TRBD1. Per germline, CDR1 MDHEN and CDR2 SYDVKM. The length of the CDR3 is 13 residues. V lost 4 bases, J lost 4 bases, and 4 bases stayed unmatched. The CDR3 is CASSSRQGYEQYF. CDR3 nucleotide sequence: TGTGCCAGCAGTTCCCGACAGGGTTACGAGCAGTACTTC.

The CDR3 nucleotides are TGTGCCAGCAGCTTGGACAGGTATGACGAGCAGTACTTC. Its translation: CASSLDRYDEQYF. V usage is TRBV2 and J usage is TRBJ2-7, with 7 bases that match TRBD1. The CDR3 spans 13 residues. Looked up from germline, CDR1 is SNHLY and CDR2 is FYNNEI. V trimming: 6 bases; J trimming: 5 bases; junction bases outside the gene matches: 7.

The rearrangement links TRBV28 to TRBJ1-2, with a weak D call TRBD1 (5 bases). The CDR3 consists of 11 residues. The germline V gene encodes CDR1 MDHEN and CDR2 SYDVKM. V was shortened by 6 bases and J by 9 bases, with 11 bases between the two germline ends. CDR3 in amino acids: CASRAQARYTF. In DNA form, the CDR3 reads TGTGCCAGCAGAGCACAGGCCCGCTACACCTTC.

This clone was counted a few times. The chain employs TRBV6-4 and TRBJ2-3, with D unclear. The CDR3 is 14 amino acids. Looked up from germline, CDR1 is MRHNA and CDR2 is SNTAGT. V lost 3 bases, J lost 0 bases, and 7 bases lay in between. The CDR3 reads CASSESHSTDTQYF. The CDR3 DNA follows: TGTGCCAGCAGTGAATCCCACAGCACAGATACGCAGTATTTT.

V usage is TRBV21-1 and J usage is TRBJ2-7; the table names TRBD2, a call not compared with the DNA. TRBV21-1 is a recognized pseudogene. The CDR3 spans 12 residues. CDR3 nucleotides: TGTGCCAGCAGCCGTCGGGGGTACGAGCAGTACTTC. Its translation: CASSRRGYEQYF.

CDR3 loop: CASCQAGLATGPTDTQYF. Here the CDR3 DNA reads TGCGCCAGCTGCCAGGCTGGGTTGGCCACTGGCCCCACAGATACGCAGTATTTT. The chain links TRBV5-1 to TRBJ2-3; no clear D gene. The germline V gene encodes CDR1 SGHRS and CDR2 YFSETQ. The CDR3 is 18 residues long. V was pared by 7 bases and J by 2 bases, with 26 bases between.

The rearrangement joins TRBV11-2 to TRBJ2-5, with a weak D call TRBD2 (5 bases). The DNA matches TRBJ2-7 better at its end, which makes the J call doubtful. Germline CDR1 and CDR2: SGHAT and FQNNGV. This CDR3 is 14 amino acids long. Here the CDR3 reads CASSLGRTSYEQYF. The CDR3 nucleotides are TGTGCCAGCAGCTTAGGCAGGACTTCCTACGAGCAGTACTTC.